The sequence of this TCR beta chain was determined in a study of cytomegalovirus exposure and HLA in healthy donors. General study findings and limits: In vitro, a few CMV-associated chains proved specific for CMV antigens. Near-uniform donor sequencing depth was presumed by presence/absence analyses.

Primers: 60 Vbeta forward and 13 Jbeta reverse. Assay: immunoSEQ multiplex PCR; the TCRdb copy retains only in-frame clones and omits some. The sample lists 95,000 to 150,000 clones, around 77% occurring once. Trimming cost V 1 base and J 4 bases, with 19 bases left between them. The CDR3 has 17 residues. The germline V gene encodes CDR1 MDHEN and CDR2 SYDVKM. On this clone itself: Its antigen is undetermined.

This TCR derives from a young man in good health and CMV-seropositive. The J gene is TRBJ1-1, the V gene TRBV28; TRBD1 is a possible D gene (5 bases). The material sequenced was PBMCs. CDR3 bases: TGTGCCAGCAGTTTATCTCGGGGGAGCTCTGGGGGCACTGAAGCTTTCTTT. It yields the protein CASSLSRGSSGGTEAFF.